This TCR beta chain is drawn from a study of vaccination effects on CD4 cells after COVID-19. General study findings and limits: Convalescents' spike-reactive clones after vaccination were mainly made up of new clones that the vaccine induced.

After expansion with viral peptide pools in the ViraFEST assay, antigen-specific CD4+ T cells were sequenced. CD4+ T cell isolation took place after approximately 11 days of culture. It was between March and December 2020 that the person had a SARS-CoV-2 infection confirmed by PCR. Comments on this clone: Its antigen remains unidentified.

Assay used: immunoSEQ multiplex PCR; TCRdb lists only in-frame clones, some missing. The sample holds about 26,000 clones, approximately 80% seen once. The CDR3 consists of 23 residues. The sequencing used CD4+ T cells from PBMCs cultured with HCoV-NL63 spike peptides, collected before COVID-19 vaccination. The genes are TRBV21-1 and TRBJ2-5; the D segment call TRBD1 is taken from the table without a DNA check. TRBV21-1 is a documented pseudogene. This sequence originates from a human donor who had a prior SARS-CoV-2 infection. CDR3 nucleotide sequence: TGTGCCAGCAGCAACGTTCCGCTGCAAATCGCCGGGACAGGGGATGGAGGACAGGAGACCCAGTACTTC. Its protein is CASSNVPLQIAGTGDGGQETQYF.